This T cell receptor beta chain was recovered during a study of OX40 agonist ivuxolimab in advanced cancers. TCRdb keeps only in-frame clones here, not all; method: immunoSEQ multiplex PCR. The sample comprises about 110,000 clones, about nine tenths of which are singletons, and around 0.47% rests with the top ten. Germline V lookup: CDR1 SEHNR, CDR2 FQNEAQ (reference sequence). V lost 2 bases, J lost 2 bases, and 7 bases lay in between. This CDR3 contains 14 residues. This chain connects TRBV7-9 to TRBJ2-1; weak D call: TRBD2 (6 bases). The origin of this receptor is an adult with an advanced solid tumor such as melanoma, head and neck, liver or kidney cancer. Specimen: CD4+ or CD8+ T cells sorted from blood, collected in a trial of the OX40 agonist ivuxolimab. The CDR3 sequence is CASSLTGAYNEQFF. The CDR3 nucleotides are TGTGCCAGCAGCTTAACGGGGGCCTACAATGAGCAGTTCTTC. Full variable domain (missing parts from reference TRBV7-9 and TRBJ2-1): DTGVSQNPRHKITKRGQNVTFRCDPISEHNRLYWYRQTLGQGPEFLTYFQNEAQLEKSRLLSDRFSAERPKGSFSTLEIQRTEQGDSAMYLCASSLTGAYNEQFFGPGTRLTVL.